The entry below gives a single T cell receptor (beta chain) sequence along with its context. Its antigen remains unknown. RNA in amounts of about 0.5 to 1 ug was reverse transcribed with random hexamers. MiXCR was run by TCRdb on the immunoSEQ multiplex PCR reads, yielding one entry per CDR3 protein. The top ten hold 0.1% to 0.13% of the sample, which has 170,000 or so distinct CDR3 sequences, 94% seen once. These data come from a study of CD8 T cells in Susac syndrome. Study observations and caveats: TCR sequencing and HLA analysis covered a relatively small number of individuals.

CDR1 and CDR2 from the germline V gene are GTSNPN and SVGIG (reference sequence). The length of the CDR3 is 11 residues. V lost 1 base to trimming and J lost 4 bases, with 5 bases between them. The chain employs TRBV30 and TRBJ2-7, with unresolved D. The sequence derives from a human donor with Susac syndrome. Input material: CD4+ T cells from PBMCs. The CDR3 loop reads CAWSGVYEQYF. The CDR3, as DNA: TGTGCCTGGAGTGGCGTTTACGAGCAGTACTTC. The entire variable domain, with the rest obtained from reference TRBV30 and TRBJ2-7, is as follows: SQTIHQWPATLVQPVGSPLSLECTVEGTSNPNLYWYRQAAGRGLQLLFYSVGIGQISSEVPQNLSASRPQDRQFILSSKKLLLSDSGFYLCAWSGVYEQYFGPGTRLTVT.